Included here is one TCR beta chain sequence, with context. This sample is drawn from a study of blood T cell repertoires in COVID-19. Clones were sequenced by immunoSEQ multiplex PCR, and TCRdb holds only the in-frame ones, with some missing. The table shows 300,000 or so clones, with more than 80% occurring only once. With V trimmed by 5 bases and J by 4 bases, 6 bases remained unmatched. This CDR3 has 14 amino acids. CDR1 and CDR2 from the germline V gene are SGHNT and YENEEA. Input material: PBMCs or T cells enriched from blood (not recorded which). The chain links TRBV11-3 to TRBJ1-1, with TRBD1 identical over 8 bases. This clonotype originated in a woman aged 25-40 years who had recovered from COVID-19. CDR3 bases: TGTGCCAGCAGCAAGACAGGGGCGGTCACTGAAGCTTTCTTT. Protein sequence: CASSKTGAVTEAFF.